A single sample gave rise to the 31 T cell receptor beta chains below, sequenced in a study of blood T cell repertoires in COVID-19. The data were produced by immunoSEQ multiplex PCR, yet TCRdb's version contains in-frame clones alone and is incomplete. The data hold 200,000 to 250,000 clones, with about 90% observed a single time. Sequenced sample: peripheral blood. Receptor source: a man in his late teens or twenties with active or convalescent COVID-19.

This sequence joins TRBV5-1 and TRBJ1-1; D is perhaps TRBD1 (6 bases). Germline assignment: CDR1 SGHRS and CDR2 YFSETQ. Trimming removed 0 bases at V and 11 bases at J, with 11 bases between. The length of the CDR3 is 12 residues. In DNA, the CDR3 is TGCGCCAGCAGCTTGGTATCAGGGGAGGCTTTCTTT. Protein: CASSLVSGEAFF.

This chain connects TRBV6-1 to TRBJ1-5; D unresolved. Trimming took off 3 bases at V and 1 base at J, with 10 bases between the two ends. Germline CDR1 MNHNS, CDR2 SASEGT. CDR3 length equals 15 residues. CDR3 sequence: CASSEASGSNQPQHF. The CDR3 nucleotides are TGTGCCAGCAGTGAGGCCTCGGGGAGCAATCAGCCCCAGCATTTT.

The chain has TRBV15 and TRBJ2-7; 8 bases align to TRBD2. CDR1 and CDR2 (germline): LNHNV, YYDKDF (reference sequence). The V and J ends lost 1 base and 7 bases, in that order; junction bases with no gene match: 18. The length of the CDR3 is 18 residues. The CDR3 loop reads CATSRVWQAGARSKEQYF. The DNA of the CDR3 is TGTGCCACCAGCAGAGTCTGGCAAGCGGGGGCCAGGTCTAAGGAGCAGTACTTC.

This clone has more than one count but fewer than ten. The genes are TRBV5-1 and TRBJ1-4; D is uncertain. The CDR3 is 14 amino acids. Deletions cut 6 bases from V and 10 bases from J, with 19 bases between. Germline V gene lookup returns CDR1 SGHRS and CDR2 YFSETQ. The CDR3 here is CASTLNSGSAKLFF. In DNA, the CDR3 is TGCGCCAGCACTCTGAACTCGGGGTCTGCAAAACTGTTTTTT.

This chain joins TRBV28 and TRBJ2-5; 11 bases are a match to TRBD2. With 3 bases clipped from V and 5 bases from J, the junction kept 5 bases outside the gene matches. There are 15 residues in the CDR3. Germline CDR1 is MDHEN and CDR2 is SYDVKM. The CDR3 DNA is TGTGCCAGCAGTTTTAGCGGGGGGGCCATTGAGACCCAGTACTTC. The encoded protein is CASSFSGGAIETQYF.

J is TRBJ1-2 and V is TRBV6-4, with 9 bases identical to TRBD1. V shed 4 bases and J 6 bases; nucleotides not matched to a gene: 6. CDR1 MRHNA and CDR2 SNTAGT come from the germline V gene. The CDR3 runs to 14 residues. CDR3: CASSGGQGDNGYTF. CDR3 DNA sequence: TGTGCCAGCAGTGGGGGACAGGGCGATAATGGCTACACCTTC.

This sequence joins TRBV5-6 and TRBJ2-1; D might be TRBD2 (6 bases). The CDR3 is 13 residues long. V gave up 3 bases and J gave up 6 bases, with 10 bases separating them. Germline V lookup: CDR1 SGHDT, CDR2 YYEEEE. The CDR3, as DNA: TGTGCCAGCAGCTGGAGGACTACCAATGAGCAGTTCTTC. Its protein is CASSWRTTNEQFF.

A single count supports this clone. The chain combines TRBV2 with TRBJ2-1, with D perhaps matching TRBD1 (6 bases). The germline gives CDR1 SNHLY, CDR2 FYNNEI. V was shortened by 6 bases and J by 2 bases, with 11 bases between the two germline ends. CDR3 size: 14 residues. The CDR3 loop is CASRDSSTYNEQFF. CDR3 sequence (DNA): TGTGCCAGCAGGGACAGCTCGACCTACAATGAGCAGTTCTTC. Full variable domain (remainder filled in from reference TRBV2 and TRBJ2-1): EPEVTQTPSHQVTQMGQEVILRCVPISNHLYFYWYRQILGQKVEFLVSFYNNEISEKSEIFDDQFSVERPDGSNFTLKIRSTKLEDSAMYFCASRDSSTYNEQFFGPGTRLTVL.

The chain is built from TRBV7-9 and TRBJ1-5, with a tentative D call TRBD1 (5 bases). V was pared by 5 bases and J by 1 base, with 12 bases between. The CDR3 totals 15 residues. Germline loops: CDR1 SEHNR, CDR2 FQNEAQ (reference sequence). The CDR3 loop reads CASSTTVTSNQPQHF. In DNA form, the CDR3 reads TGTGCCAGCAGCACGACAGTTACCAGCAATCAGCCCCAGCATTTT. Full variable domain (outside the CDR3, taken from reference TRBV7-9 and TRBJ1-5): DTGVSQNPRHKITKRGQNVTFRCDPISEHNRLYWYRQTLGQGPEFLTYFQNEAQLEKSRLLSDRFSAERPKGSFSTLEIQRTEQGDSAMYLCASSTTVTSNQPQHFGDGTRLSIL.

This clone was recorded a few times. The chain couples TRBV6-2 or TRBV6-3 to TRBJ2-5, with 10 positions matching TRBD2. The germline CDR1 and CDR2 sequences are MNHEY and SVGEGT. Germline trimming cut 4 bases from V and 4 bases from J; bases unmatched to any gene: 12. CDR3 length: 17 residues. For the CDR3, the DNA is TGTGCCAGCAGTTCGGGCGGACTAGCGGCGGGCCTAGAGACCCAGTACTTC. This translates into CASSSGGLAAGLETQYF.

This chain joins TRBV6-6 and TRBJ2-1; TRBD1 matches at 10 bases. Germline V lookup: CDR1 MNHNY, CDR2 SVGAGI (reference sequence). The V gene end was trimmed by 6 bases and the J gene end by 9 bases; junction bases not matched to a gene: 20. CDR3 length: 18 residues. The CDR3 DNA follows: TGTGCCAGCAGGCGACAGGGGGCCTTGGGCCTCCACGCCCCTGAGCAGTTCTTC. The encoded protein is CASRRQGALGLHAPEQFF.

The chain uses TRBV13 and TRBJ2-7; D call uncertain. Germline CDR1 is PRHDT and CDR2 is FYEKMQ (reference sequence). This CDR3 is built from 14 residues. Trimming removed 3 bases at V and 1 base at J, with 10 bases between. This CDR3 reads CASSLSLDSYEQYF. DNA for the CDR3: TGTGCCAGCAGCTTGAGTCTAGATTCCTACGAGCAGTACTTC.

The chain has TRBV9 and TRBJ2-2, with TRBD1 identical over 9 bases. In germline, CDR1 is SGDLS, CDR2 YYNGEE. The CDR3 loop spans 14 amino acids. V shed 3 bases, J shed 4 bases, and the junction held 1 base outside the gene matches. This CDR3 reads CASSETGGTGELFF. The CDR3 coding sequence is TGTGCCAGCAGCGAGACAGGGGGCACCGGGGAGCTGTTTTTT.

This chain links TRBV5-1 with TRBJ2-1; 8 bases are a match to TRBD2. The CDR3 runs to 18 residues. In germline, CDR1 is SGHRS, CDR2 YFSETQ. The V gene end was trimmed by 1 base and the J gene end by 0 bases; junction bases not matched to a gene: 9. CDR3 DNA: TGCGCCAGCAGCTTGTCTGTAGGCGGGAGGACCTCCTACAATGAGCAGTTCTTC. Its protein is CASSLSVGGRTSYNEQFF.

The rearrangement links TRBV6-4 to TRBJ2-1, with a possible D match to TRBD2 (6 bases). Germline CDR1 and CDR2: MRHNA and SNTAGT. This CDR3 is 16 amino acids long. V lost 0 bases and J 2 bases, leaving 11 bases between the germline ends. The CDR3 is CASSDSTGLPYNEQFF. The CDR3 DNA reads TGTGCCAGCAGTGACTCGACGGGACTCCCCTACAATGAGCAGTTCTTC.

The chain combines TRBV28 with TRBJ1-2; TRBD1 matches at 8 bases. CDR3 size: 15 residues. With 4 bases clipped from V and 4 bases from J, the junction kept 8 bases outside the gene matches. The germline CDR1 and CDR2 sequences are MDHEN and SYDVKM. CDR3 sequence (DNA): TGTGCCAGCAGTTCGGGACAGGCGGCTTCCTATGGCTACACCTTC. Translating gives CASSSGQAASYGYTF.

This clone was detected only a few times. This sequence joins TRBV6-2 or TRBV6-3 and TRBJ2-1, with D uncertain. V was clipped by 0 bases and J by 5 bases, with 11 bases between them. Germline CDR1 reads MNHEY; CDR2 reads SVGEGT. This CDR3 comprises 15 residues. In DNA, the CDR3 is TGTGCCAGCAGTTACTCGAAGTACACCAACAATGAGCAGTTCTTC. Translated: CASSYSKYTNNEQFF.

The V and J genes are TRBV13 and TRBJ2-7; 7 positions match TRBD2. The trim removed 0 bases at V and 7 bases at J, leaving 6 bases unmatched. Germline lookup yields CDR1 PRHDT and CDR2 FYEKMQ (reference sequence). CDR3 length: 14 residues. CDR3 in DNA: TGTGCCAGCAGCTTAGGGAGGGGCGGGGGTGAGCAGTACTTC. Translation: CASSLGRGGGEQYF.

This clone has only a few counts. This rearrangement joins TRBV5-4 to TRBJ1-1; TRBD1 is a possible D gene (5 bases). The CDR3 contains 15 residues. The germline V gene has CDR1 SGHNT and CDR2 YYREEE (reference sequence). With 4 bases removed from V and 5 bases from J, the gap between germline ends came to 18 bases. The CDR3 coding sequence is TGTGCCAGCAGCCCTACAGGCACCGTCGGGACTGAAGCTTTCTTT. It codes for CASSPTGTVGTEAFF.

The chain joins TRBV7-6 to TRBJ2-2; D is perhaps TRBD2 (5 bases). Germline V gene lookup returns CDR1 SGHVS and CDR2 FNYEAQ. V lost 1 base and J lost 0, with 12 bases in between. The CDR3 length is 17 residues. CDR3 region: CASSLVPSTSNTGELFF. In DNA form, the CDR3 reads TGTGCCAGCAGCTTAGTTCCTAGCACCTCGAACACCGGGGAGCTGTTTTTT.

The J gene is TRBJ2-7, the V gene TRBV28; 10 bases agree with TRBD1. CDR1 and CDR2 from the germline V gene are MDHEN and SYDVKM. Trimming removed 5 bases from V and 4 bases from J; junction bases left unmatched: 11. The CDR3 covers 16 residues. CDR3 sequence reads: CASSPSGTGEVYEQYF. The CDR3, as DNA: TGTGCCAGCAGTCCGTCCGGGACAGGGGAGGTTTACGAGCAGTACTTC. The full variable domain, rest sourced from reference TRBV28 and TRBJ2-7, is DVKVTQSSRYLVKRTGEKVFLECVQDMDHENMFWYRQDPGLGLRLIYFSYDVKMKEKGDIPEGYSVSREKKERFSLILESASTNQTSMYLCASSPSGTGEVYEQYFGPGTRLTVT.

In its sample, this clone was seen once. The chain uses TRBV11-2 and TRBJ1-2; D remains ambiguous. Germline loops: CDR1 SGHAT, CDR2 FQNNGV. V was clipped by 3 bases and J by 4 bases, with 12 bases between them. The CDR3 consists of 14 residues. CDR3 sequence: CASSFGVRLYGYTF. CDR3 nucleotide sequence: TGTGCCAGCAGCTTCGGGGTCAGACTCTATGGCTACACCTTC.

This clone occurred once. The chain joins TRBV4-1 to TRBJ1-3, with D hard to call. Germline V lookup: CDR1 MGHRA, CDR2 YSYEKL. Between the trimmed V and J ends, which lost 4 bases and 3 bases, there was a span of 10 bases. The CDR3 length is 14 residues. CDR3 in DNA: TGCGCCAGCAGCCCTAAGGACTATGGAAACACCATATATTTT. Translated, it gives CASSPKDYGNTIYF.

The V and J genes are TRBV10-3 and TRBJ1-2; 9 bases match TRBD1. V was clipped by 4 bases and J by 4 bases; unmatched bases: 7. This CDR3 has 15 amino acids. CDR1 ENHRY and CDR2 SYGVKD come from the germline V gene. The CDR3 loop is CAISGQQGAGYGYTF. As DNA, the CDR3 is TGTGCCATCAGTGGTCAACAGGGGGCGGGCTATGGCTACACCTTC.

The rearrangement uses TRBV29-1 and TRBJ2-5, with TRBD1 as a possible D gene (6 bases). With 6 bases removed from V and 5 bases from J, the gap between germline ends came to 16 bases. The CDR3 length is 13 residues. CDR1 is SQVTM and CDR2 is ANQGSEA in the germline V gene. The CDR3 sequence: CSVAGRGMETQYF. CDR3 in DNA: TGCAGCGTGGCGGGCAGGGGCATGGAGACCCAGTACTTC. Complete variable domain (other parts from reference TRBV29-1 and TRBJ2-5): SAVISQKPSRDICQRGTSLTIQCQVDSQVTMMFWYRQQPGQSLTLIATANQGSEATYESGFVIDKFPISRPNLTFSTLTVSNMSPEDSSIYLCSVAGRGMETQYFGPGTRLLVL.

V and J are TRBV2 and TRBJ2-5; 7 bases fit TRBD1. Looked up from germline, CDR1 is SNHLY and CDR2 is FYNNEI. The J segment lost 1 base and the V segment lost 6 bases, leaving 5 bases of the junction unmatched. There are 14 residues in the CDR3. The CDR3 DNA follows: TGTGCCAGCAGGATCAGGGACAGCCAAGAGACCCAGTACTTC. Its translation is CASRIRDSQETQYF.

The rearrangement uses TRBV7-9 and TRBJ1-1, with no clear D. The CDR3 runs 12 residues. Germline V gene lookup returns CDR1 SEHNR and CDR2 FQNEAQ (reference sequence). The V end lost 3 bases, the J end lost 1 base, and 3 bases lay between the germline ends. The CDR3 loop reads CASSFKNTEAFF. CDR3 in DNA: TGTGCCAGCAGCTTTAAGAACACTGAAGCTTTCTTT.

The chain uses TRBV3-1 (or the pseudogene TRBV3-2) and TRBJ2-4, with TRBD2 matching over 11 bases. J lost 1 base, V lost 2 bases, and 13 bases had no gene match. This CDR3 is 20 amino acids long. Germline V gives CDR1 LGHDT, CDR2 YNNKEL (reference sequence). The CDR3 region is CASSQLPGLAVPGAKNIQYF. In DNA form, the CDR3 reads TGTGCCAGCAGCCAACTTCCGGGACTAGCGGTCCCGGGGGCCAAAAACATTCAGTACTTC.

The chain joins TRBV7-3 to TRBJ2-2, with D perhaps matching TRBD1 (7 bases). Trimming pared 5 bases from V and 5 bases from J, leaving 18 bases between. The germline V gene encodes CDR1 SGHTA and CDR2 FQGTGA. This CDR3 is 16 amino acids long. CDR3 region: CASSISRQGGTGELFF. The CDR3 DNA reads TGTGCCAGCAGCATCTCACGACAGGGAGGAACCGGGGAGCTGTTTTTT.

A few counts support this clone. This chain joins TRBV12-3 or TRBV12-4 and TRBJ1-2; D unresolved. CDR3 length: 13 residues. Trimming shortened V by 6 bases and J by 9 bases, and 17 bases separated the two germline ends. The CDR3 loop is CASSPRLLSSYTF. In nucleotides, the CDR3 is TGTGCCAGCAGCCCCCGGCTACTATCAAGCTACACCTTC.

In this sample, this clone turned up once. J is TRBJ2-5 and V is TRBV27; the match to TRBD1 covers 9 bases. CDR3 length equals 15 residues. Germline values: CDR1 MNHEY, CDR2 SMNVEV (reference sequence). V lost 5 bases, J lost 2 bases, and 6 bases stayed unmatched. The CDR3 coding sequence is TGTGCCAGCAGTACTCAGACAGGGGGTCAAGAGACCCAGTACTTC. Translation gives CASSTQTGGQETQYF.